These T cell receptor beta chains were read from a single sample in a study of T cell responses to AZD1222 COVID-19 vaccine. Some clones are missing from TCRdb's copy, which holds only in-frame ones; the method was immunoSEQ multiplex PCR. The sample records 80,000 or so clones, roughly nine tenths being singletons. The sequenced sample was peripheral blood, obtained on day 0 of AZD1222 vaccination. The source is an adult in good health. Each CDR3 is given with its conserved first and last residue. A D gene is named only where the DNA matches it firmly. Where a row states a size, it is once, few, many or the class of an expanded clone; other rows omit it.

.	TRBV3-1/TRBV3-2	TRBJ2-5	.	TGTGCCAGCAGCCAAGCGGGACAAGAGACCCAGTACTTC	CASSQAGQETQYF
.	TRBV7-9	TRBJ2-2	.	TGTGCCAGCAGCTTTGGCCAGGGCGACACCGGGGAGCTGTTTTTT	CASSFGQGDTGELFF
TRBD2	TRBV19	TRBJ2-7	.	TGTGCCAGTAGCCGCCGCTCTAGCGGAGCTTCCTACGAGCAGTACTTC	CASSRRSSGASYEQYF
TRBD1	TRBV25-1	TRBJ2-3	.	TGTGCCAGCACCATCGGACAGGGTTTGGCAGATACGCAGTATTTT	CASTIGQGLADTQYF
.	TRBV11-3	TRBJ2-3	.	TGTGCCAGCAGCTTAGGACAGCCCGGGATGGGAGATACGCAGTATTTT	CASSLGQPGMGDTQYF
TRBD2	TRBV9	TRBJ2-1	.	TGTGCCAGCAGCGTCGGGACTAGCCCTGTGCAGTTCTTC	CASSVGTSPVQFF
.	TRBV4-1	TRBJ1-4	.	TGCGCCAGCAGCCAAGATAGGATGAGGGGCCCTCGGTCTAATGAAAAACTGTTTTTT	CASSQDRMRGPRSNEKLFF
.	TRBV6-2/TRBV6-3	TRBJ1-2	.	TGTGCCAGCAGTTACGGCGGAAGCTACACCTTC	CASSYGGSYTF
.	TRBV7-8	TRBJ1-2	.	TGTGCCAGCAGCTTAGGAGGGGTGCGTGGCTACACCTTC	CASSLGGVRGYTF
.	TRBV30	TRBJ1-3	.	TGTGCCTGGAGCCGACAGGATGGGTACACCATATATTTT	CAWSRQDGYTIYF
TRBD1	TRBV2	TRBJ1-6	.	TGTGCCAGCAGTACAGGGGAATCACCCCTCCACTTT	CASSTGESPLHF
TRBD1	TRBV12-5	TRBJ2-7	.	TGTGCTAGTGGTTTGGGAGGACAGGGGACGAGGTACTCCGAGCAGTACTTC	CASGLGGQGTRYSEQYF
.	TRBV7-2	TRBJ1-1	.	TGTGCCAGCAGCTTAGGCGTGCCGGCGATGGCTGAAGCTTTCTTT	CASSLGVPAMAEAFF
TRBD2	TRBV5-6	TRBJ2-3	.	TGTGCCAGCAGCTTGGAGCGCGGGAGGGCGGCGCAGTATTTT	CASSLERGRAAQYF
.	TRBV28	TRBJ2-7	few	TGTGCCAGCAGTTGGGGATCAGGGCGGTACGAGCAGTACTTC	CASSWGSGRYEQYF
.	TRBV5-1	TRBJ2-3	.	TGCGCCAGCAGCTTAACTGCGGGACTTTCCACAGATACGCAGTATTTT	CASSLTAGLSTDTQYF
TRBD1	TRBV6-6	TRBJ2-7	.	TGTGCCAGCAGTTACTCGTCTGACAGGGGGTACTTC	CASSYSSDRGYF
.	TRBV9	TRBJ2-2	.	TGTGCCAGCAGCGGAATGATAGCCGGATCTGGGGAGCTGTTTTTT	CASSGMIAGSGELFF
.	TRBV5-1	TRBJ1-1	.	TGCGCCAGCAGCTTGAGGGAAGGGAACACTGAAGCTTTCTTT	CASSLREGNTEAFF
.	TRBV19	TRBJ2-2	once	TGTGCCAGTAGTATAAATTTAGAGGGGGAGCTGTTTTTT	CASSINLEGELFF
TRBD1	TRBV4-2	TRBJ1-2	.	TGTGCCAGCAGCTCCGGACAGGGGGAGGGCTATGGCTACACCTTC	CASSSGQGEGYGYTF
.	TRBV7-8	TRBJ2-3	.	TGTGCCAGTACAGGGTATAGCACAGATACGCAGTATTTT	CASTGYSTDTQYF
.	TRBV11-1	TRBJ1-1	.	TGTGCCAGCAGCCGGCCGCAGGGAGAAGCTTTCTTT	CASSRPQGEAFF
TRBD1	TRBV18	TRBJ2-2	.	TGTGCCAGCTCACCATACGGACAGGGGGGCACCGGGGAGCTGTTTTTT	CASSPYGQGGTGELFF
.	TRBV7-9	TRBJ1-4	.	TGTGCCAGCAGCTTAGTCTCCGCTCCTGATGAAAAACTGTTTTTT	CASSLVSAPDEKLFF
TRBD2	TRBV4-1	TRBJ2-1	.	TGCGCCAGCAGCCAAGGTGGCACTAGCGATAATGAGCAGTTCTTC	CASSQGGTSDNEQFF
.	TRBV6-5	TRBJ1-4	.	TGTGCCAGCAGTTCTGAAGGGGCTACTAATGAAAAACTGTTTTTT	CASSSEGATNEKLFF
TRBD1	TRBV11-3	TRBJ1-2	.	TGTGCCAGCAGTTGGGACGGGACAGGGATCGGCTACACCTTC	CASSWDGTGIGYTF
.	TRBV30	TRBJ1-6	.	TGTGCCTGTCTAGCGGGGACTATCCCCCTGAATTCACCCCTCCACTTT	CACLAGTIPLNSPLHF